One sample yielded the 24 T cell receptor beta chains listed below, sequenced in a study of blood T cell repertoires in COVID-19 (dated by TCRdb to the early 2020s). Libraries were made using the immunoSEQ multiplex PCR assay. TCRdb provides this immuneACCESS table in a form limited to in-frame rearrangements. Some clones are lacking; in checked studies, under half of them reflect an unresolved V gene, and why the rest are absent is not known. Within this sample are around 100,000 clones, with 75% to 95% of them counted one time only. Roughly 4.5% of the sample comes from the top ten. Sequencing input: peripheral blood. The receptors were sampled from a man aged 18 to 29 with acute or convalescent COVID-19.

This rearrangement joins TRBV18 to TRBJ1-1; 7 bases align to TRBD1. The CDR3 is 13 amino acids. Losses at the gene ends were 3 bases for V and 3 bases for J; bases not matched to a gene: 1. Germline V gene data show CDR1 as KGHSH and CDR2 as LQKENI. This chain's CDR3 is CASSPQGDTEAFF. The CDR3 nucleotides read TGTGCCAGCTCACCTCAGGGGGACACTGAAGCTTTCTTT.

The J gene is TRBJ2-5, the V gene TRBV6-6; a possible D gene is TRBD1 (5 bases). Per germline, CDR1 MNHNY and CDR2 SVGAGI (reference sequence). The CDR3 loop spans 17 amino acids. Between the trimmed V and J ends, which lost 7 bases and 5 bases, there was a span of 26 bases. The CDR3 loop reads CASIRWLAGILRETQYF. The CDR3 nucleotides read TGTGCCAGCATTCGATGGTTGGCAGGGATCCTCCGGGAGACCCAGTACTTC.

The chain joins TRBV9 to TRBJ2-5; TRBD2 agrees at 12 bases. Losses at the gene ends were 0 bases for V and 2 bases for J; bases not matched to a gene: 5. CDR3 length equals 17 residues. In germline, CDR1 is SGDLS, CDR2 YYNGEE. The CDR3 sequence: CASSVGSTSGGQETQYF. CDR3 nucleotides: TGTGCCAGCAGCGTAGGGTCAACTAGCGGGGGGCAAGAGACCCAGTACTTC.

The chain is built from TRBV7-9 and TRBJ2-7; 10 bases map to TRBD2. Trimming removed 5 bases from V and 6 bases from J; junction bases left unmatched: 7. The CDR3 spans 14 residues. The germline V gene encodes CDR1 SEHNR and CDR2 FQNEAQ (reference sequence). CDR3 nucleotide sequence: TGTGCCAGCAGCGCAGCGGGAGGGCTGAGCGAGCAGTACTTC. Translating it yields CASSAAGGLSEQYF.

The chain is built from TRBV9 and TRBJ2-4; a weak D match, TRBD1 (5 bases). The ends were cut back, 0 bases at V and 8 bases at J, with 12 bases in the middle. This CDR3 is 14 amino acids long. Germline V gene lookup returns CDR1 SGDLS and CDR2 YYNGEE. The CDR3 loop reads CASSVASGSDIQYF. CDR3 coding DNA: TGTGCCAGCAGCGTAGCTTCAGGGTCTGACATTCAGTACTTC.

This chain's CDR3 is CASSSGGNYGYTF. As DNA, the CDR3 is TGTGCCAGCAGCTCGGGTGGGAACTATGGCTACACCTTC. This chain uses TRBV7-8 with TRBJ1-2; D not certain. The CDR3 runs 13 residues. Germline CDR1 reads SGHVS; CDR2 reads FQNEAQ. V lost 4 bases and J lost 2, with 8 bases in between.

The chain combines TRBV6-1 with TRBJ1-5; the match to TRBD1 covers 7 bases. The V and J ends lost 2 bases and 0 bases, in that order; junction bases with no gene match: 7. Germline values: CDR1 MNHNS, CDR2 SASEGT. CDR3 size: 17 residues. The CDR3 DNA is TGTGCCAGCAGTGAATATCCACAGGGGTTTAGCAATCAGCCCCAGCATTTT. As protein: CASSEYPQGFSNQPQHF.

V usage is TRBV6-1 and J usage is TRBJ2-5; TRBD1 agrees at 9 bases. CDR3 length equals 15 residues. The germline CDR1 and CDR2 sequences are MNHNS and SASEGT. V lost 2 bases to trimming and J lost 2 bases; unmatched junction nucleotides: 3. The DNA for the CDR3 is TGTGCCAGCAGTGAATGGGGACAGGGACAAGAGACCCAGTACTTC. Amino acids: CASSEWGQGQETQYF.

The chain links TRBV11-2 to TRBJ1-6, with 10 bases lining up with TRBD1. With V trimmed by 5 bases and J by 10 bases, 8 bases remained unmatched. Germline V lookup: CDR1 SGHAT, CDR2 FQNNGV. This CDR3 comprises 15 residues. For the CDR3, the DNA is TGTGCCAGCAGCCCGGTCTGGGGACAGGGGTCACCCCTCCACTTT. This translates into CASSPVWGQGSPLHF.

The rearrangement joins TRBV19 to TRBJ2-2; 12 bases fit TRBD2. This CDR3 is 16 amino acids long. V was pared by 8 bases and J by 4 bases, with 8 bases of the junction left unmatched. Germline V lookup: CDR1 LNHDA, CDR2 SQIVND (reference sequence). The CDR3 protein is CASAHPGLAGTGELFF. DNA for the CDR3: TGTGCCAGTGCTCATCCGGGACTAGCGGGCACCGGGGAGCTGTTTTTT. The full variable domain, its missing parts supplied by reference TRBV19 and TRBJ2-2, is DGGITQSPKYLFRKEGQNVTLSCEQNLNHDAMYWYRQDPGQGLRLIYYSQIVNDFQKGDIAEGYSVSREKKESFPLTVTSAQKNPTAFYLCASAHPGLAGTGELFFGEGSRLTVL.

Here the CDR3 DNA reads TGTGCCTGGAGTGTAAAGGGGCGGGGGGAAAAACTGTTTTTT. Translation gives CAWSVKGRGEKLFF. The rearrangement uses TRBV30 and TRBJ1-4, with D possibly TRBD1 on 5 matching bases. Trimming took off 0 bases at V and 8 bases at J, with 13 bases between the two ends. The CDR3 totals 14 residues. In germline, CDR1 is GTSNPN, CDR2 SVGIG (reference sequence).

The chain recombines TRBV5-1 with TRBJ1-2, with 7 bases identical to TRBD1. V was clipped by 4 bases and J by 5 bases; unmatched bases: 11. The germline gives CDR1 SGHRS, CDR2 YFSETQ. The length of the CDR3 is 15 residues. The CDR3 loop is CASSRGEGAGYGYTF. DNA of the CDR3: TGCGCCAGCAGCCGCGGAGAGGGGGCAGGGTATGGCTACACCTTC. The entire variable domain, with the rest obtained from reference TRBV5-1 and TRBJ1-2, is as follows: KAGVTQTPRYLIKTRGQQVTLSCSPISGHRSVSWYQQTPGQGLQFLFEYFSETQRNKGNFPGRFSGRQFSNSRSEMNVSTLELGDSALYLCASSRGEGAGYGYTFGSGTRLTVV.

The chain combines TRBV27 with TRBJ1-2; maybe TRBD1 (5 bases). Germline V CDR1 and CDR2: MNHEY, SMNVEV (reference sequence). CDR3 length: 13 amino acids. V was pared by 2 bases and J by 4 bases, with 8 bases between. The CDR3 DNA sequence: TGTGCCAGCAGTTTAAGACAGAGCTATGGCTACACCTTC. Protein product: CASSLRQSYGYTF.

This clone was observed once. The chain uses TRBV30 and TRBJ1-2, with D unclear. CDR3 length equals 13 residues. The germline V gene has CDR1 GTSNPN and CDR2 SVGIG (reference sequence). With 4 bases removed from V and 4 bases from J, the gap between germline ends came to 13 bases. CDR3 in DNA: TGTGCCTGGAACGGCGGGATGCCCTATGGCTACACCTTC. Its translation is CAWNGGMPYGYTF.

This chain links TRBV12-3 or TRBV12-4 with TRBJ1-1; D not resolved. There are 12 residues in the CDR3. Trimming pared 3 bases from V and 5 bases from J, leaving 7 bases between. The CDR3 sequence is CASSLRVTEAFF. CDR3 DNA sequence: TGTGCCAGCAGTTTGCGAGTTACTGAAGCTTTCTTT.

DNA for the CDR3: TGTGCCAGCAGTTACGAAGGAGCAACTAATGAAAAACTGTTTTTT. Its protein product is CASSYEGATNEKLFF. The chain joins TRBV6-5 to TRBJ1-4, with D uncertain. V lost 2 bases and J 0 bases, leaving 7 bases between the germline ends. This CDR3 comprises 15 residues. Germline values: CDR1 MNHEY, CDR2 SVGAGI.

CDR3 bases: TGTGCCATCAATTCCCAGGGACAGGGGGACACTGAAGCTTTCTTT. Translation gives CAINSQGQGDTEAFF. The rearrangement joins TRBV10-3 to TRBJ1-1; the match to TRBD1 covers 11 bases. Unmatched junction bases numbered 7, after V lost 7 bases and J lost 3 bases. Looked up from germline, CDR1 is ENHRY and CDR2 is SYGVKD. The CDR3 contains 15 residues.

This clone has only a few counts. J is TRBJ2-7 and V is TRBV25-1; 12 nucleotides agree with TRBD1. The CDR3 covers 15 residues. Germline assignment: CDR1 MGHDK and CDR2 SYGVNS. After removal of 4 bases from V and 7 bases from J, the junction contained 8 bases not matched to a gene. The CDR3, as DNA: TGTGCCAGCAGTGTCCGGGACAGGGGGCCCGGTGAGCAGTACTTC. It codes for CASSVRDRGPGEQYF.

The rearrangement links TRBV5-1 to TRBJ2-2; TRBD2 matches 12 bases. CDR3 length: 15 residues. V shed 8 bases and J 6 bases; nucleotides not matched to a gene: 8. Germline V gives CDR1 SGHRS, CDR2 YFSETQ. DNA for the CDR3: TGCGCCAGTATCTTACTAGCGGGAGGCCCCGGGGAGCTGTTTTTT. This gives the protein CASILLAGGPGELFF.

There are a few counts of this clone. Other nucleotide sequences from this sample produce the same CDR3. The chain uses TRBV5-1 and TRBJ2-3; 9 bases are shared with TRBD1. Germline V gives CDR1 SGHRS, CDR2 YFSETQ. V trimming: 3 bases; J trimming: 2 bases; junction bases outside the gene matches: 4. The CDR3 covers 15 residues. CDR3 bases: TGCGCCAGCAGCTGGGGACAGGGATTCACAGATACGCAGTATTTT. Its protein product is CASSWGQGFTDTQYF.

The chain couples TRBV23-1 to TRBJ1-1, with D possibly TRBD1 on 5 matching bases. TRBV23-1 is identified as an open reading frame with a role that is uncertain. The V and J ends lost 2 bases and 3 bases respectively, with 13 bases between them. CDR3 length: 15 amino acids. CDR3 amino acids: CASSQPGLKDTEAFF. The DNA for the CDR3 is TGCGCCAGCAGTCAACCGGGACTGAAGGACACTGAAGCTTTCTTT.

This clone appeared a single time. J is TRBJ1-1 and V is TRBV28; D perhaps matches TRBD1 (5 bases). The CDR3 runs to 11 residues. CDR1 is MDHEN and CDR2 is SYDVKM in the germline V gene. The V end lost 6 bases, the J end lost 4 bases, and 6 bases lay between the germline ends. This CDR3 reads CASRGGTEAFF. DNA for the CDR3: TGTGCCAGCAGGGGGGGCACTGAAGCTTTCTTT.

Note on this clone: Other DNA sequences from this sample encode an identical CDR3 as well. The chain carries TRBV9 and TRBJ1-1; D not certain. Trimming removed 3 bases from V and 6 bases from J, with 6 bases in between. CDR3 length: 11 amino acids. Per germline, CDR1 SGDLS and CDR2 YYNGEE. The CDR3, as DNA: TGTGCCAGCAGCGCACGCGCTGAAGCTTTCTTT. This encodes CASSARAEAFF.

The J gene is TRBJ1-1, the V gene TRBV7-2; unclear D gene. The CDR3 extends over 15 amino acids. V was shortened by 2 bases and J by 1 base, with 11 bases between the two germline ends. CDR1 is SGHTA, CDR2 FQGNSA, per germline. This CDR3 is CASSLRQQTNTEAFF. The DNA for the CDR3 is TGTGCCAGCAGCTTAAGGCAACAGACGAACACTGAAGCTTTCTTT.